The 22 T cell receptor beta chains below were found in one sample sequenced in a study of T-cell memory formation after mild COVID-19. MiXCR, applied by TCRdb to the 5' RACE reads, yields one record per CDR3 protein. This table has more than 450,000 distinct CDR3 sequences, more than 15% appearing once. Sequencing used PBMCs or a T cell subset sorted from them (not recorded which). The receptors here all came from an adult woman who had mild COVID-19 (a few samples of this study predate the infection). Cell type and time point are not known.

The rearrangement links TRBV4-1 to TRBJ2-7; D is ambiguous. The V gene's germline CDR1 is MGHRA and CDR2 YSYEKL. The CDR3 is 14 residues long. Trimming removed 4 bases at V and 3 bases at J, with 13 bases between. DNA for the CDR3: TGCGCCAGCAGCCGAGAAGACCAGGTCTACGAGCAGTACTTC. This codes for CASSREDQVYEQYF.

The chain uses TRBV9 and TRBJ2-1; TRBD2 matches at 7 bases. The V gene's germline CDR1 is SGDLS and CDR2 YYNGEE. The CDR3 totals 16 residues. Trimming cost V 3 bases and J 8 bases; bases outside gene matches: 14. This chain's CDR3 is CASSAWGGATLDEQFF. CDR3 DNA sequence: TGTGCCAGCAGCGCATGGGGGGGAGCGACACTCGATGAGCAGTTCTTC.

In nucleotides, the CDR3 is TGTGCCAGCAGCCGCGCGGGATCCCCATCCTACGAGCAGTACTTC. Residues: CASSRAGSPSYEQYF. V is TRBV5-5 and J is TRBJ2-7, with D possibly being TRBD2 (6 bases). This CDR3 is 15 amino acids long. V lost 4 bases to trimming and J lost 1 base, with 15 bases between them. Germline CDR1 reads SGHKS; CDR2 reads YYEKEE (reference sequence).

This chain links TRBV15 with TRBJ1-2, with D unclear. The V gene's germline CDR1 is LNHNV and CDR2 YYDKDF (reference sequence). Trimming removed 0 bases from V and 3 bases from J, with 5 bases in between. This CDR3 spans 13 amino acids. Here the CDR3 DNA reads TGTGCCACCAGCAGAGACAAAGACTATGGCTACACCTTC. This codes for CATSRDKDYGYTF.

The V gene is TRBV5-1, the J gene TRBJ2-7; TRBD1 matches 9 bases. V was clipped by 7 bases and J by 3 bases; unmatched bases: 5. There are 13 residues in the CDR3. Germline values: CDR1 SGHRS, CDR2 YFSETQ. This CDR3 is CASSGTGRYEQYF. The CDR3 DNA is TGCGCCAGCTCCGGGACAGGGCGCTACGAGCAGTACTTC.

This clonotype occurred a few times. The V and J genes are TRBV5-1 and TRBJ2-1; D unclear. Trimming removed 0 bases from V and 0 bases from J, with 10 bases in between. The CDR3 consists of 16 residues. Germline CDR1 reads SGHRS; CDR2 reads YFSETQ. Written as DNA, the CDR3 is TGCGCCAGCAGCTTGGAGGGCTTCAGCTCCTACAATGAGCAGTTCTTC. It specifies CASSLEGFSSYNEQFF.

The V gene is TRBV19, the J gene TRBJ2-1; 11 nucleotides align to TRBD1. V shed 6 bases, J shed 1 base, and the junction held 11 bases outside the gene matches. Germline loops: CDR1 LNHDA, CDR2 SQIVND (reference sequence). This CDR3 has 18 residues. CDR3 loop: CASSRTGGKGFSYNEQFF. CDR3 sequence (DNA): TGTGCCAGTAGCCGGACAGGGGGCAAAGGGTTTTCCTACAATGAGCAGTTCTTC.

The chain is built from TRBV5-1 and TRBJ1-3; TRBD1 might be the D (5 bases). V was clipped by 1 base and J by 0 bases, with 11 bases between them. This CDR3 has 16 amino acids. Germline V gene sequence: CDR1 SGHRS, CDR2 YFSETQ. CDR3: CASSLSGLPSGNTIYF. CDR3 in DNA: TGCGCCAGCAGCTTGTCGGGACTCCCCTCTGGAAACACCATATATTTT.

The chain carries TRBV19 and TRBJ2-5; D remains unclear. This CDR3 has 13 amino acids. The V gene lost 4 bases and the J gene lost 2 bases, with 8 bases spanning the gap. The germline V gene encodes CDR1 LNHDA and CDR2 SQIVND (reference sequence). The CDR3 loop reads CASSRAFQETQYF. The CDR3 DNA sequence: TGTGCCAGTAGTAGGGCTTTTCAAGAGACCCAGTACTTC.

This clonotype was detected many times. This chain connects TRBV7-9 to TRBJ2-7; D ambiguous. Germline CDR1 SEHNR, CDR2 FQNEAQ (reference sequence). This CDR3 region has 13 residues. V dropped 2 bases and J dropped 6 bases, with 11 bases sitting between them. The CDR3 sequence: CASSLSQRPEQYF. Written as DNA, the CDR3 is TGTGCCAGCAGCTTATCCCAGCGCCCCGAGCAGTACTTC.

The rearrangement uses TRBV11-1 and TRBJ1-1; D is perhaps TRBD1 (6 bases). CDR3 length: 16 residues. Trimming left V 5 bases short and J 1 base short, with 17 bases between. The V gene's germline CDR1 is SGHAT and CDR2 FQDESV (reference sequence). The CDR3, as DNA: TGTGCCAGCAGCGGGCAGGGGTCCCTTCGGAACACTGAAGCTTTCTTT. It translates to CASSGQGSLRNTEAFF.

V is TRBV6-5 and J is TRBJ2-2; 9 nucleotides agree with TRBD1. The CDR3 is made up of 13 amino acids. The germline V gene has CDR1 MNHEY and CDR2 SVGAGI. V lost 11 bases and J lost 6; bases outside the gene matches: 7. The CDR3 loop reads CAAQGAASGELFF. In DNA form, the CDR3 reads TGTGCCGCACAGGGGGCGGCCTCCGGGGAGCTGTTTTTT.

This clonotype came up a few times. The rearrangement joins TRBV27 to TRBJ2-3; either TRBD1 or TRBD2 may fit D (6 bases each). With 1 base removed from V and 2 bases from J, the gap between germline ends came to 10 bases. CDR3 length equals 15 residues. From germline, CDR1 is MNHEY and CDR2 SMNVEV (reference sequence). The DNA for the CDR3 is TGTGCCAGCAGTTTATTGGGGGGCAACACAGATACGCAGTATTTT. Its protein product is CASSLLGGNTDTQYF.

The CDR3 protein is CASRRSGGLFADTQYF. CDR3 nucleotides: TGTGCCAGCAGACGTAGCGGGGGGCTTTTCGCAGATACGCAGTATTTT. The chain is built from TRBV6-2 or TRBV6-3 and TRBJ2-3; 10 bases agree with TRBD2. Germline values: CDR1 MNHEY, CDR2 SVGEGT. Germline trimming cut 6 bases from V and 4 bases from J; bases unmatched to any gene: 10. This CDR3 comprises 16 residues.

The rearrangement links TRBV19 to TRBJ2-3, with D maybe TRBD1 (6 bases). From germline, CDR1 is LNHDA and CDR2 SQIVND (reference sequence). The CDR3 sequence is 15 residues long. Trimming stripped 2 bases from V and 2 bases from J, with 11 bases between. In DNA form, the CDR3 reads TGTGCCAGTAGTATACAGGGGTCTTACACAGATACGCAGTATTTT. Translating it yields CASSIQGSYTDTQYF.

In this sample, this clonotype turned up a few times. The rearrangement links TRBV25-1 to TRBJ1-1; D is undetermined. V lost 5 bases and J lost 3, with 16 bases in between. Germline V CDR1 and CDR2: MGHDK, SYGVNS. The CDR3 covers 15 residues. This CDR3 reads CASSPQTVWDTEAFF. The DNA of the CDR3 is TGTGCCAGCAGTCCCCAGACCGTGTGGGACACTGAAGCTTTCTTT.

This clonotype turned up a few times. The gene calls are TRBV7-2 and TRBJ2-3; D possibly matches TRBD1 or TRBD2 (5 bases each). CDR1 and CDR2 (germline): SGHTA, FQGNSA. The CDR3 runs 14 residues. V was cut by 5 bases and J by 4 bases, with 13 bases left in between. This CDR3 is CASSPAGTSDTQYF. The CDR3 DNA follows: TGTGCCAGCAGCCCCGCCGGGACGTCAGATACGCAGTATTTT. Full variable domain (outside the CDR3, taken from reference TRBV7-2 and TRBJ2-3): GAGVSQSPSNKVTEKGKDVELRCDPISGHTALYWYRQSLGQGLEFLIYFQGNSAPDKSGLPSDRFSAERTGGSVSTLTIQRTQQEDSAVYLCASSPAGTSDTQYFGPGTRLTVL.

This clonotype was recorded a few times. The chain carries TRBV12-3 or TRBV12-4 and TRBJ2-7, with 10 bases lining up with TRBD1. Trimming took 7 bases from V and 4 from J; bases not matched to a gene: 13. CDR3 size: 16 residues. In nucleotides, the CDR3 is TGTGCCAGCACCTTGACTTCGGGACAGGGGATGTACGAGCAGTACTTC. It codes for CASTLTSGQGMYEQYF.

The rearrangement links TRBV5-1 to TRBJ1-6; 11 positions match TRBD1. Germline CDR1 SGHRS, CDR2 YFSETQ. CDR3 size: 15 residues. Trimming at V came to 4 bases and at J to 9 bases, leaving 6 bases not matched to a gene. The CDR3 sequence: CASSLTGQGGSPLHF. In DNA form, the CDR3 reads TGCGCCAGCAGCCTAACGGGACAGGGGGGTTCACCCCTCCACTTT.

This chain links TRBV7-2 with TRBJ1-5, with D unclear. The CDR3 totals 14 residues. Per the germline V gene, CDR1 is SGHTA and CDR2 is FQGNSA. V was shortened by 6 bases and J by 1 base, with 10 bases between the two germline ends. Here the CDR3 reads CASREFSSNQPQHF. The CDR3 bases are TGTGCCAGCAGAGAGTTCTCGAGCAATCAGCCCCAGCATTTT.

This clonotype was picked up a small number of times. The gene calls are TRBV9 and TRBJ2-3, with TRBD2 matching 13 bases. This CDR3 region has 17 residues. The germline V gene has CDR1 SGDLS and CDR2 YYNGEE. Unmatched junction bases numbered 4, after V lost 3 bases and J lost 0 bases. The CDR3 here is CASSAGTSGTSTDTQYF. In DNA, the CDR3 is TGTGCCAGCAGCGCAGGGACTAGCGGGACAAGCACAGATACGCAGTATTTT.

This clonotype was recorded a few times. The gene calls are TRBV7-2 and TRBJ2-5, with 7 bases lining up with TRBD1. This CDR3 region has 16 residues. V shed 2 bases, J shed 5 bases, and the junction held 11 bases outside the gene matches. Germline loops: CDR1 SGHTA, CDR2 FQGNSA. CDR3 sequence reads: CASSLRTDRTMETQYF. Here the CDR3 DNA reads TGTGCCAGCAGCTTACGGACGGACAGGACCATGGAGACCCAGTACTTC.